This TCR beta chain is drawn from a study of beta chain features in type 1 diabetes. Broader study findings: The VDJ junctions of type 1 diabetes patients carried fewer insertions and more deletions. There was a moderate but significant shortening of TCRB CDR3s in all four CD4+ subsets of Type 1 diabetes patients.

This CDR3 is built from 14 residues. Germline CDR1 is SGHTA and CDR2 is FQGNSA. V shed 1 base, J shed 9 bases, and the junction held 4 bases outside the gene matches. As concerns this clone: Its specificity is not known.

The isolated RNA, all of it, was reverse transcribed, so expressed TCRB transcripts were what got sequenced. TCRdb's table, derived via immunoSEQ multiplex PCR, lists solely in-frame clones and lacks some. The table shows about 320,000 clones, with less than 15% occurring only once. The sequencing sample was made of central memory CD4+ T cells from blood. The receptor comes from a man aged 25-45 years in good health. This chain links TRBV7-2 with TRBJ2-2; TRBD1 agrees at 8 bases. The CDR3 spells CASSLGQGARELFF. CDR3 bases: TGTGCCAGCAGCTTAGGGCAGGGGGCTAGGGAGCTGTTTTTT. Using reference TRBV7-2 and TRBJ2-2 for the parts outside the CDR3, the full variable domain is GAGVSQSPSNKVTEKGKDVELRCDPISGHTALYWYRQSLGQGLEFLIYFQGNSAPDKSGLPSDRFSAERTGGSVSTLTIQRTQQEDSAVYLCASSLGQGARELFFGEGSRLTVL.